Sequencing of this T cell receptor (beta chain) was carried out in a study of blood T cells in healthy people across ages. In the study overall: Template switching caught about one barcoded beta molecule for each two T cells. Study outcomes and limitations: Relative to aged donors, long-lived donors carried more naive CD4+ cells and displayed higher diversity.

This CDR3 spans 15 amino acids. From germline, CDR1 is MNHNS and CDR2 SASEGT. With 2 bases removed from V and 2 bases from J, the gap between germline ends came to 11 bases. In regard to this clonotype: As yet, its antigen is unknown.

It was with a sample-barcoded 5' primer and a J-beta primer mix that a second PCR of roughly 7 to 12 cycles was run. From each sample, at least 2.5 million paired-end reads containing CDR3 were obtained. TCRdb fed the 5' RACE reads into MiXCR, producing one record per CDR3 protein. This repertoire shows around 1,000,000 distinct CDR3 sequences, under 30% found once; its top ten account for around 0.75%. These data were likewise used in another study, on T cells of mothers and their children. That report notes: Related and unrelated pairs show similar thymic shaping of TCR recombination output.

The chain uses TRBV6-1 and TRBJ2-3; perhaps TRBD2 as D (6 bases). Sequencing was done on a sample of blood. The receptor's source is a girl aged 2-10 years in good health. CDR3 sequence (DNA): TGTGCCAGCAGTGAACACGCGGGGCCCACAGATACGCAGTATTTT. Protein sequence: CASSEHAGPTDTQYF.